The sequence of this TCR beta chain was determined in a study of cytomegalovirus exposure and HLA in healthy donors. Overall study context: Per a later analysis, the 550 to 850 first-cohort and 100 to 150 validation repertoires shared one platform. Broader study findings: Most TCR sequences showed up rarely, but some public TCRs showed up in many donors. Cytomegalovirus-associated TCR beta chains were listed, numbering 150 to 200.

TCRdb's table, derived via immunoSEQ multiplex PCR, lists solely in-frame clones and lacks some. The sample shows 100,000 to 150,000 clones, just under 95% of them seen only once. Comment on this clone: Its specificity is not known.

Sequences were obtained from PBMCs. This TCR derives from a woman under 30 in good health and CMV-seronegative.

DNA for the CDR3: TGTGCCAGCAGCTTCCCCGGGACAGCCTACGAGCAGTACTTC. The encoded protein is CASSFPGTAYEQYF. This sequence joins TRBV13 and TRBJ2-7; TRBD1 matches 7 bases. The CDR3 is 14 amino acids. The V and J ends lost 3 bases and 2 bases, in that order; junction bases with no gene match: 4. Germline CDR1 and CDR2: PRHDT and FYEKMQ (reference sequence).